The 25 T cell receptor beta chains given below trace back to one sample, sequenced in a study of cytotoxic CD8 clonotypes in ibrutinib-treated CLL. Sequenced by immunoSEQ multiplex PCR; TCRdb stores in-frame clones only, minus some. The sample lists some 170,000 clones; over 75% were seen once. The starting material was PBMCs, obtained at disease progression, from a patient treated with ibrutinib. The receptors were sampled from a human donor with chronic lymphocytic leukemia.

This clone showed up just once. CDR3 nucleotide sequence: TGCGCCAGCAGCGCCCGTAGAACTGAAGCTTTCTTT. This codes for CASSARRTEAFF. This sequence joins TRBV5-1 and TRBJ1-1; D unclear. From germline, CDR1 is SGHRS and CDR2 YFSETQ. The CDR3 length is 12 residues. V was pared by 4 bases and J by 5 bases, with 9 bases between.

CDR3 region: CASSGQGGQPQHF. CDR3 DNA sequence: TGTGCCAGCAGCGGACAGGGGGGCCAGCCCCAGCATTTT. The chain employs TRBV7-9 and TRBJ1-5, with TRBD1 matching over 10 bases. The CDR3 consists of 13 residues. V shed 5 bases and J 7 bases; nucleotides not matched to a gene: 2. CDR1 is SEHNR, CDR2 FQNEAQ, per germline (reference sequence).

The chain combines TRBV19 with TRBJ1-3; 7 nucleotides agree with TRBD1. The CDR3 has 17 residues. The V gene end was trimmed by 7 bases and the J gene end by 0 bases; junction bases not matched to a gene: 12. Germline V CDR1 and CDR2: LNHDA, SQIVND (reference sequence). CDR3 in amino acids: CASTSPGQASSGNTIYF. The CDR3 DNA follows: TGTGCCAGTACCTCCCCAGGACAGGCGAGCTCTGGAAACACCATATATTTT.

In DNA, the CDR3 is TGCAGCTCCAGGTTGATGGCGGGTAACTACAATGAGCAGTTCTTC. It is translated as CSSRLMAGNYNEQFF. The chain employs TRBV29-1 and TRBJ2-1; tentative D call: TRBD2 (5 bases). The V gene lost 8 bases and the J gene lost 3 bases, with 20 bases spanning the gap. The germline gives CDR1 SQVTM, CDR2 ANQGSEA. The CDR3 is 15 residues long.

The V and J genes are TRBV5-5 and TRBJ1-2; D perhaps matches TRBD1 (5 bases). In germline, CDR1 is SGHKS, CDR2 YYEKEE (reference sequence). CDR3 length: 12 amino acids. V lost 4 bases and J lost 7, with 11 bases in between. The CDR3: CASSHLQGGYTF. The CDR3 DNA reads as TGTGCCAGCAGCCATTTGCAGGGTGGCTACACCTTC.

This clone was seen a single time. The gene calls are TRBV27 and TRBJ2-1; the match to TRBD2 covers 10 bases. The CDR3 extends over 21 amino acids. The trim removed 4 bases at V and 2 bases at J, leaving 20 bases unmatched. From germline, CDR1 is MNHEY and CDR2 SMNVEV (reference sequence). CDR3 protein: CASSSPFGVAGGLRAYNEQFF. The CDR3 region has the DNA TGTGCCAGCAGTTCCCCTTTCGGGGTAGCGGGAGGTCTAAGGGCCTACAATGAGCAGTTCTTC.

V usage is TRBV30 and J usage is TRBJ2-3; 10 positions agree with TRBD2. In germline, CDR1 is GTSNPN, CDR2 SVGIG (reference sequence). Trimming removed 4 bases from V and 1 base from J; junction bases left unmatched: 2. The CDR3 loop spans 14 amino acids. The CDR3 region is CAWKRGGGTDTQYF. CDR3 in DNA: TGTGCCTGGAAGCGGGGGGGAGGCACAGATACGCAGTATTTT.

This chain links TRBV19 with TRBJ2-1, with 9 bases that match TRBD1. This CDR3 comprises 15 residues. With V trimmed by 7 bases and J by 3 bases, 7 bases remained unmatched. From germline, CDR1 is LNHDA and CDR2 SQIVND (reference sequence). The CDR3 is CASNPGQGIYNEQFF. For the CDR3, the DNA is TGTGCCAGTAACCCGGGACAGGGAATCTACAATGAGCAGTTCTTC.

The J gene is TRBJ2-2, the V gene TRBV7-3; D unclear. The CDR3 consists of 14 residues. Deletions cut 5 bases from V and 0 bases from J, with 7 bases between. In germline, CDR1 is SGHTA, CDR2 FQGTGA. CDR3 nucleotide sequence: TGTGCCAGCAGCGAAACAGCGAACACCGGGGAGCTGTTTTTT. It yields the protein CASSETANTGELFF. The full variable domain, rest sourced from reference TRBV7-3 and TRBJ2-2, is GAGVSQTPSNKVTEKGKYVELRCDPISGHTALYWYRQSLGQGPEFLIYFQGTGAADDSGLPNDRFFAVRPEGSVSTLKIQRTERGDSAVYLCASSETANTGELFFGEGSRLTVL.

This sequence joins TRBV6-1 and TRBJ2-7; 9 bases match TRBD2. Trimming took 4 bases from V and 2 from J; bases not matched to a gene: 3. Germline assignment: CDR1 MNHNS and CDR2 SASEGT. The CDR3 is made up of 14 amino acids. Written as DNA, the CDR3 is TGTGCCAGCAGTGGCCTAGCGGGAACCTACGAGCAGTACTTC. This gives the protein CASSGLAGTYEQYF.

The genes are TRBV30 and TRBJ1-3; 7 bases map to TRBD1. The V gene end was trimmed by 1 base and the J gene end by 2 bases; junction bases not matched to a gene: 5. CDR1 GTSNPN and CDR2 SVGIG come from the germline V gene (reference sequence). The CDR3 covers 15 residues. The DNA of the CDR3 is TGTGCCTGGAGTGCCCTAGACAGGGCTGGAAACACCATATATTTT. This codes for CAWSALDRAGNTIYF.

In DNA form, the CDR3 reads TGCGCCAGCAGTTACCTTCGCGGGAGTAGCTCTGGGGCCAACGTCCTGACTTTC. Translating gives CASSYLRGSSSGANVLTF. The chain uses TRBV5-1 and TRBJ2-6, with TRBD2 matching over 7 bases. This CDR3 is built from 18 residues. Germline V CDR1 and CDR2: SGHRS, YFSETQ. V shed 5 bases and J 0 bases; nucleotides not matched to a gene: 11.

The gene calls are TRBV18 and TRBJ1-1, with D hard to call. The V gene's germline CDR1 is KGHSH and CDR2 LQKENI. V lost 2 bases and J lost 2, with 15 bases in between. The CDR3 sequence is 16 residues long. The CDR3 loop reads CASSPDITLINTEAFF. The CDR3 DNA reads TGTGCCAGCTCACCAGATATAACCCTAATTAACACTGAAGCTTTCTTT.

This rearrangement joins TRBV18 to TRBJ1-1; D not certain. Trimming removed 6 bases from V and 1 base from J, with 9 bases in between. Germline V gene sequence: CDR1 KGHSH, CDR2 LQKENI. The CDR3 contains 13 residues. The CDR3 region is CASSASPNTEAFF. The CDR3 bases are TGTGCCAGCTCGGCCTCCCCGAACACTGAAGCTTTCTTT.

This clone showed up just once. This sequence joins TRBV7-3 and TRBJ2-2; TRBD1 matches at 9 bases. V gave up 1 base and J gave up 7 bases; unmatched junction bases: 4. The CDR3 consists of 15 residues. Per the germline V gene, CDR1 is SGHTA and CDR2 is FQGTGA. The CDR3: CASSLIQGAGGELFF. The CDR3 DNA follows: TGTGCCAGCAGCTTAATACAGGGGGCCGGCGGGGAGCTGTTTTTT. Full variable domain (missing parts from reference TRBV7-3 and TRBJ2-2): GAGVSQTPSNKVTEKGKYVELRCDPISGHTALYWYRQSLGQGPEFLIYFQGTGAADDSGLPNDRFFAVRPEGSVSTLKIQRTERGDSAVYLCASSLIQGAGGELFFGEGSRLTVL.

The CDR3 loop is CASKGPRETQYF. The CDR3 DNA sequence: TGTGCCAGCAAGGGACCAAGGGAGACCCAGTACTTC. The chain joins TRBV6-5 to TRBJ2-5, with D perhaps assigned TRBD1 or TRBD2 (5 bases each). The V and J ends lost 7 bases and 5 bases respectively, with 11 bases between them. The germline gives CDR1 MNHEY, CDR2 SVGAGI. This CDR3 has 12 residues.

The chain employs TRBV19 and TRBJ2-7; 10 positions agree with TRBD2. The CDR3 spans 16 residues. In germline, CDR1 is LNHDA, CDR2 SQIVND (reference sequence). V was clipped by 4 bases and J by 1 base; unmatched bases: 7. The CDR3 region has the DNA TGTGCCAGTAGTACCCTGGGACTAGCGACGTCCTACGAGCAGTACTTC. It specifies CASSTLGLATSYEQYF. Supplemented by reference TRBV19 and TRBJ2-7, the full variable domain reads DGGITQSPKYLFRKEGQNVTLSCEQNLNHDAMYWYRQDPGQGLRLIYYSQIVNDFQKGDIAEGYSVSREKKESFPLTVTSAQKNPTAFYLCASSTLGLATSYEQYFGPGTRLTVT.

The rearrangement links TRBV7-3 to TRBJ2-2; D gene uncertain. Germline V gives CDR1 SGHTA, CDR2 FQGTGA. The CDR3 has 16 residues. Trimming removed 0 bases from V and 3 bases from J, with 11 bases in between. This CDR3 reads CASSLTGVTYTGELFF. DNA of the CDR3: TGTGCCAGCAGCTTAACTGGGGTTACCTACACCGGGGAGCTGTTTTTT.

CDR3 protein: CASSVGSSGRADTQYF. For the CDR3, the DNA is TGTGCCAGCAGCGTAGGGTCTAGCGGGAGGGCAGATACGCAGTATTTT. V gene TRBV9 combines with J gene TRBJ2-3; the match to TRBD2 covers 12 bases. The V gene's germline CDR1 is SGDLS and CDR2 YYNGEE. The V gene end was trimmed by 0 bases and the J gene end by 4 bases; junction bases not matched to a gene: 3. The CDR3 is 16 amino acids.

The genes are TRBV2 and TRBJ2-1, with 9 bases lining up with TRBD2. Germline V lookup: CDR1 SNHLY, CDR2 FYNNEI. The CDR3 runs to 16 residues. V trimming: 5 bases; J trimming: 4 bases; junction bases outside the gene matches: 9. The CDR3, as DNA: TGTGCCAGCAGTTGGCGGTCTAGCGGGACATACAATGAGCAGTTCTTC. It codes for CASSWRSSGTYNEQFF.

The DNA for the CDR3 is TGCGCCAGCAGCTTGTTAACCACAGGGGGTGGGGAGACCCAGTACTTC. Protein sequence: CASSLLTTGGGETQYF. The chain joins TRBV5-1 to TRBJ2-5; 8 bases agree with TRBD1. This CDR3 has 16 amino acids. Germline V gene sequence: CDR1 SGHRS, CDR2 YFSETQ. V trimming: 1 base; J trimming: 5 bases; junction bases outside the gene matches: 10.

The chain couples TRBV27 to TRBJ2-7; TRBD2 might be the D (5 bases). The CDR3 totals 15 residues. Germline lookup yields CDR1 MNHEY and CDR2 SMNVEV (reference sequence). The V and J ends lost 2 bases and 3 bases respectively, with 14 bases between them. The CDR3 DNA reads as TGTGCCAGCAGTTTAGAGGGAAGGGCCCTCTACGAGCAGTACTTC. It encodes CASSLEGRALYEQYF.

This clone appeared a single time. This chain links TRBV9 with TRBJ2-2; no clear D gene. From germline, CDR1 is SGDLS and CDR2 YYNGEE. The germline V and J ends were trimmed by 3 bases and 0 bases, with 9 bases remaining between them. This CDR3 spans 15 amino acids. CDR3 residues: CASSADVANTGELFF. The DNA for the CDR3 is TGTGCCAGCAGCGCAGACGTAGCGAACACCGGGGAGCTGTTTTTT.

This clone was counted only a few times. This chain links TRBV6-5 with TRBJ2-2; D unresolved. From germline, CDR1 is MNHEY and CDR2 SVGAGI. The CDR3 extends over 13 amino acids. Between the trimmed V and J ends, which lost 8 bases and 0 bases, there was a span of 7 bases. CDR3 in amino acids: CASGRTNTGELFF. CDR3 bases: TGTGCCAGCGGCCGGACGAACACCGGGGAGCTGTTTTTT.

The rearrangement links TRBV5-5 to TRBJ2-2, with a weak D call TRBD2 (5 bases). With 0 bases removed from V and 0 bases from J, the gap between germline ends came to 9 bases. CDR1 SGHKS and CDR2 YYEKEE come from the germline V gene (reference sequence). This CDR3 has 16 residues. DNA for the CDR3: TGTGCCAGCAGCTTGGTCGGGATCGCGAACACCGGGGAGCTGTTTTTT. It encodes CASSLVGIANTGELFF.